This TCR beta chain was identified in a study of T cells in Graves' hyperthyroidism and ophthalmopathy. The CDR3 runs to 13 residues. V gave up 1 base and J gave up 13 bases, with 14 bases separating them. Germline CDR1 SEHNR, CDR2 FQNEAQ (reference sequence). This clonotype has at least ten counts. What was amplified from RNA transcripts were TCR beta CDR3 regions. HTBI primers were the set used in a first-round RT-PCR of the TCR CDR3. TCRdb redid the calling of the multiplex PCR reads with MiXCR, one entry per CDR3 protein. The sample records 400,000 or so distinct CDR3 sequences, approximately 15% being singletons.

Sequences were obtained from blood. This clonotype was obtained from a woman aged 30 to 39 with Graves' ophthalmopathy. The chain combines TRBV7-9 with TRBJ2-1, with D maybe TRBD2 (5 bases). CDR3 sequence: CASSLGLDGIQFF. DNA of the CDR3: TGTGCCAGCAGCTTAGGTTTAGACGGGATCCAGTTCTTC.